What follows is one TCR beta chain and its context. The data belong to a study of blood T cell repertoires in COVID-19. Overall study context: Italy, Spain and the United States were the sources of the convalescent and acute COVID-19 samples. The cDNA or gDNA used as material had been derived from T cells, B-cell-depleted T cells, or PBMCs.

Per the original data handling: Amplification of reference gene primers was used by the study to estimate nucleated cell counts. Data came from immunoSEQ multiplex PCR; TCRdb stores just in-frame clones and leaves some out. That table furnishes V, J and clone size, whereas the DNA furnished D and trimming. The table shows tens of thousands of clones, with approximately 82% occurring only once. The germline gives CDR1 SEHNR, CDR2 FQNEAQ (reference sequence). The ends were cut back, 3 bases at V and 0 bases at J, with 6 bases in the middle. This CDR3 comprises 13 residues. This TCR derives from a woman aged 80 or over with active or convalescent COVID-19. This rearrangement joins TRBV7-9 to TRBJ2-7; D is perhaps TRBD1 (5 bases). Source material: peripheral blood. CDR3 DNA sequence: TGTGCCAGCAGCTTTGACAGCTCCTACGAGCAGTACTTC. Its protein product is CASSFDSSYEQYF.